This entry describes one T cell receptor beta chain. V lost 8 bases and J lost 9; bases outside the gene matches: 7. Germline V lookup: CDR1 MNHEY, CDR2 SVGAGI. This CDR3 has 12 residues. MiXCR was run by TCRdb on the 5' RACE reads, yielding one entry per CDR3 protein. Among 400,000 to 650,000 distinct CDR3 sequences listed, 20% to 25% were seen once. This entry comes from a study of T cells after yellow fever vaccination. The sequence was collected from a man between 18 and 29 years old who received the YFV17D yellow fever vaccine. The input for sequencing was PBMCs, taken 20 to 25 days after the first yellow fever vaccination. This sequence joins TRBV6-5 and TRBJ2-1; TRBD2 agrees at 7 bases. CDR3 in amino acids: CASRGGETEQFF. CDR3 coding DNA: TGTGCCAGCCGTGGGGGGGAGACTGAGCAGTTCTTC.